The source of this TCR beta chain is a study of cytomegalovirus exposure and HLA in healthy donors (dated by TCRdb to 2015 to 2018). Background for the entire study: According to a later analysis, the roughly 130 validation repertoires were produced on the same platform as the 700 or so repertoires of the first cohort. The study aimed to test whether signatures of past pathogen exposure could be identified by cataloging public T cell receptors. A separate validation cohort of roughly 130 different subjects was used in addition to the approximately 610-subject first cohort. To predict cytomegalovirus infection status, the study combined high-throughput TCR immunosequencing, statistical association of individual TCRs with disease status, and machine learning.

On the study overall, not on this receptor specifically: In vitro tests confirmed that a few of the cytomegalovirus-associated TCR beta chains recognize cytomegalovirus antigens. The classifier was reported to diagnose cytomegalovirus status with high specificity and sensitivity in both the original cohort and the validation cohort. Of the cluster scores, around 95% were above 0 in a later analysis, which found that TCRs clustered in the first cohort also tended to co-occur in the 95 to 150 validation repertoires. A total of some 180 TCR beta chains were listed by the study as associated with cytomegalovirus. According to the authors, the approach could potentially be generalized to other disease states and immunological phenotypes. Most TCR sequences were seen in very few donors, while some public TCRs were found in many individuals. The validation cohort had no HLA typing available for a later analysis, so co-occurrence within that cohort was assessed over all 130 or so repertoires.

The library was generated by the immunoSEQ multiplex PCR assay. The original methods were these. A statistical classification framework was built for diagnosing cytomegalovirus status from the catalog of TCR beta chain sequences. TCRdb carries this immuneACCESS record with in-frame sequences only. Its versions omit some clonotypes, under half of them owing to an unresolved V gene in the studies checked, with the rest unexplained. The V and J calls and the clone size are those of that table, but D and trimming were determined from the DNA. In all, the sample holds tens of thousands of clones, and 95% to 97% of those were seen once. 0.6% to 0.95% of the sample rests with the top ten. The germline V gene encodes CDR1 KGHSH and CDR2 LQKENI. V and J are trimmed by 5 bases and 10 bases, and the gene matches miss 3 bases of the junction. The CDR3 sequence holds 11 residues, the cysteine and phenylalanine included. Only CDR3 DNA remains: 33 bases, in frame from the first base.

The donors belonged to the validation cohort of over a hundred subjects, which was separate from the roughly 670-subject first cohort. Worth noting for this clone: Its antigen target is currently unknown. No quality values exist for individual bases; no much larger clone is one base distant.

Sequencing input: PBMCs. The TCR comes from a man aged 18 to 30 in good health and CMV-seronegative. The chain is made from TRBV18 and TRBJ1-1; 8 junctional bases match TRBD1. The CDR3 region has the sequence CASSSGQGAFF. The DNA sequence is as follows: TGTGCCAGCTCATCTGGACAGGGAGCTTTCTTT.